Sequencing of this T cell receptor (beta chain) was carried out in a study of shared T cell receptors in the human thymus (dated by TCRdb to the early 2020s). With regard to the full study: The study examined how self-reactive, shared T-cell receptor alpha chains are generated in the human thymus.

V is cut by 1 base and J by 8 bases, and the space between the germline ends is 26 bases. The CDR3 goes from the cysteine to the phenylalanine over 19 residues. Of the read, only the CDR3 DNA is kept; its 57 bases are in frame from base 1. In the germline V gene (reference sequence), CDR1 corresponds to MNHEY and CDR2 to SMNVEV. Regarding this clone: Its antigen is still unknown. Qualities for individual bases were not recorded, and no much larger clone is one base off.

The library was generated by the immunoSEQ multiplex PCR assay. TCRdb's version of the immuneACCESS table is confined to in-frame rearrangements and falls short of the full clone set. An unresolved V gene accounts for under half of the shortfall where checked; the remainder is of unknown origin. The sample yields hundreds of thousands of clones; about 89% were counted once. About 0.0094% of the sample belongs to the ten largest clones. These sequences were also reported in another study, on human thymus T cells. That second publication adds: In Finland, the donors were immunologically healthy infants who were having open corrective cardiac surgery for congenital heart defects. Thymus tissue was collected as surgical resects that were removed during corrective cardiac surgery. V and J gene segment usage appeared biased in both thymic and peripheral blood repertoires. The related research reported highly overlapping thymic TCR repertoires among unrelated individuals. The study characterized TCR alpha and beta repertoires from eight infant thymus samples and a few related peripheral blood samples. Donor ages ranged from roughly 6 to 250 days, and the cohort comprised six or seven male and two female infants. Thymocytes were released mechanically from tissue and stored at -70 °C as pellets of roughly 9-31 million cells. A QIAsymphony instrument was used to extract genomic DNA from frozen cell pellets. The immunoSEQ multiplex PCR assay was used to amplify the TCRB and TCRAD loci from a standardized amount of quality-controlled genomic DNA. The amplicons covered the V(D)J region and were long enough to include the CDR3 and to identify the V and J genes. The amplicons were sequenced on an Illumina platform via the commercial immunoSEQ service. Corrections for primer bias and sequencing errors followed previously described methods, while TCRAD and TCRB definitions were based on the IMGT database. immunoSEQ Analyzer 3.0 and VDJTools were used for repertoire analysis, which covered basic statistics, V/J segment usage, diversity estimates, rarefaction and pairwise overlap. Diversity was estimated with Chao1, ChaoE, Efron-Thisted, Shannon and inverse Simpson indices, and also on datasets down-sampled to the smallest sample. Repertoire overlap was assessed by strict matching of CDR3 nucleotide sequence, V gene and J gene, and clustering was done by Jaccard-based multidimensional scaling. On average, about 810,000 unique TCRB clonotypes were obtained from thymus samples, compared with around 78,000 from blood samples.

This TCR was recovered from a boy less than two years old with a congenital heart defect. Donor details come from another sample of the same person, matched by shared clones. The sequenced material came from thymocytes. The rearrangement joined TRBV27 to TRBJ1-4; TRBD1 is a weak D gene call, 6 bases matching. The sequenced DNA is TGTGCCAGCAGTTTATATCCCCCAGGAAGGACAGTGGCTGAAGAAAAACTGTTTTTT. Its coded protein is CASSLYPPGRTVAEEKLFF.